A single sample is the source of the 28 T cell receptor beta chains below, sequenced in a study of T-cell reconstitution after alpha-beta-depleted transplantation in children (dated by TCRdb to about 2016). Preparation of the library involved PCR. Sequencing relied on an Illumina HiSeq 2500. TCR library preparation used molecular barcoding, with unique molecular identifiers applied to normalize quantification of the TCRbeta repertoire. The raw public data were reprocessed by TCRdb itself: fastp quality trimming at Q25, MiXCR clonotype calling, in-frame beta chains only. Each record represents a unique CDR3 protein, reported with the most common genes and DNA among its rows. The sample table shows 500,000 to 600,000 distinct CDR3 sequences, and 15% to 20% are seen once. The ten largest clones capture roughly 3.3% of the sample. The material was PBMCs from the stem cell graft donor, obtained from the stem cell graft. The receptors derive from a human donor who donated a stem cell graft to a child with acute lymphoblastic leukemia.

This clonotype turned up a few times. This chain joins TRBV5-1 and TRBJ2-2; D is perhaps TRBD1 or TRBD2 (6 bases each). The V end lost 1 base, the J end lost 3 bases, and 13 bases lay between the germline ends. This CDR3 has 16 amino acids. Germline assignment: CDR1 SGHRS and CDR2 YFSETQ. CDR3 loop: CASSLQGGGDTGELFF. The CDR3 DNA sequence: TGCGCCAGCAGCTTGCAAGGGGGAGGAGACACCGGGGAGCTGTTTTTT.

The chain recombines TRBV14 with TRBJ2-1; 7 nucleotides line up with TRBD2. V shed 1 base and J 9 bases; nucleotides not matched to a gene: 9. The CDR3 has 15 residues. The germline gives CDR1 SGHDN, CDR2 FVKESK. In DNA, the CDR3 is TGTGCCAGCAGCCAAGGTGGGAGGGCCATTGGTGAGCAGTTCTTC. Translated, it gives CASSQGGRAIGEQFF.

This chain joins TRBV7-7 and TRBJ2-1; D perhaps matches TRBD1 (6 bases). CDR3 size: 13 residues. Germline V lookup: CDR1 SSHAT, CDR2 FNYEAQ (reference sequence). V lost 5 bases and J lost 12, with 17 bases in between. The CDR3: CASSGSTGMRQFF. The CDR3 DNA is TGTGCCAGCAGCGGATCCACAGGGATGAGGCAGTTCTTC.

The chain joins TRBV24-1 to TRBJ1-5; no definite D call. CDR3 length: 14 amino acids. V was trimmed by 9 bases and J by 5 bases, leaving 16 bases between them. CDR1 KGHDR and CDR2 SFDVKD come from the germline V gene. CDR3: CATGEALVDQPQHF. CDR3 sequence (DNA): TGTGCCACCGGAGAGGCCTTGGTAGATCAGCCCCAGCATTTT.

The V gene is TRBV10-2, the J gene TRBJ2-1; tentatively, D is TRBD1 (7 bases). The CDR3 sequence is 14 residues long. Germline values: CDR1 WSHSY, CDR2 SAAADI. Trimming removed 5 bases at V and 7 bases at J, with 15 bases between. The CDR3 DNA reads as TGCGCCAGCAGTCTCCAGGGGGGAATGAATGAGCAGTTCTTC. Amino acid sequence: CASSLQGGMNEQFF.

The V gene is TRBV20-1, the J gene TRBJ2-7; tentative D call: TRBD2 (6 bases). The germline gives CDR1 DFQATT, CDR2 SNEGSKA (reference sequence). The CDR3 has 14 amino acids. Trimming removed 6 bases at V and 0 bases at J, with 15 bases between. Here the CDR3 DNA reads TGCAGTGCCCTTTCCGGGACTGCCTCCTACGAGCAGTACTTC. Translated: CSALSGTASYEQYF.

The chain is built from TRBV2 and TRBJ2-1, with TRBD2 identical over 7 bases. The CDR3 consists of 12 residues. The V gene's germline CDR1 is SNHLY and CDR2 FYNNEI. The V and J ends lost 11 bases and 4 bases, in that order; junction bases with no gene match: 5. The CDR3 region is CAGLGRYNEQFF. DNA of the CDR3: TGTGCCGGACTAGGGCGGTACAATGAGCAGTTCTTC.

This clonotype was picked up a small number of times. This chain connects TRBV6-5 to TRBJ2-7; 9 nucleotides align to TRBD1. The trim removed 4 bases at V and 5 bases at J, leaving 12 bases unmatched. There are 16 residues in the CDR3. In germline, CDR1 is MNHEY, CDR2 SVGAGI. The chain's CDR3 is CASSFKPGQGIHEQYF. As DNA, the CDR3 is TGTGCCAGCAGTTTCAAGCCGGGACAGGGTATCCACGAGCAGTACTTC.

This sequence joins TRBV6-5 and TRBJ2-1, with 9 bases lining up with TRBD2. Per germline, CDR1 MNHEY and CDR2 SVGAGI. Trimming at V came to 0 bases and at J to 7 bases, leaving 16 bases not matched to a gene. CDR3 size: 19 residues. The CDR3, as DNA: TGTGCCAGCAGTTACTCCGTGATTTTTGTAGCGGGAGCTAGGAATGAGCAGTTCTTC. Translation: CASSYSVIFVAGARNEQFF.

This clonotype was counted a few times. The chain recombines TRBV5-5 with TRBJ2-7; 8 bases are shared with TRBD1. The CDR3 runs 13 residues. Unmatched junction bases numbered 5, after V lost 4 bases and J lost 5 bases. The germline CDR1 and CDR2 sequences are SGHKS and YYEKEE (reference sequence). In DNA form, the CDR3 reads TGTGCCAGCAGCCTGGACAGGGCCCACGAGCAGTACTTC. Residues: CASSLDRAHEQYF.

Only one count was recorded for this clonotype. This sequence joins TRBV20-1 and TRBJ2-3, with TRBD2 matching over 9 bases. The V gene end was trimmed by 0 bases and the J gene end by 5 bases; junction bases not matched to a gene: 6. The CDR3 covers 15 residues. CDR1 DFQATT and CDR2 SNEGSKA come from the germline V gene (reference sequence). CDR3 DNA: TGCAGTGCTAGAGATCCTAGCGGGAACATAGATACGCAGTATTTT. Translating gives CSARDPSGNIDTQYF.

The chain employs TRBV29-1 and TRBJ2-7; TRBD1 might be the D (5 bases). CDR3 length: 13 residues. The ends were cut back, 2 bases at V and 2 bases at J, with 10 bases in the middle. Looked up from germline, CDR1 is SQVTM and CDR2 is ANQGSEA. The CDR3 spells CSVETGAPYEQYF. DNA for the CDR3: TGCAGCGTTGAAACAGGCGCCCCCTACGAGCAGTACTTC.

The rearrangement uses TRBV7-9 and TRBJ1-1, with D hard to call. CDR3 size: 14 residues. V was cut by 2 bases and J by 6 bases, with 13 bases left in between. Germline V gene sequence: CDR1 SEHNR, CDR2 FQNEAQ (reference sequence). CDR3 coding DNA: TGTGCCAGCAGCTTACCGGTGGTGAGCTCTGAAGCTTTCTTT. This gives the protein CASSLPVVSSEAFF.

On this clonotype itself: Germline is not matched at one junction end, which may reflect a read error. The genes are TRBV12-3 or TRBV12-4 and TRBJ2-1; D unclear. The CDR3 loop spans 14 amino acids. The CDR3 coding sequence is TGTGCCAGCACAAGTTCGGCCTCCCACAATGAGCAGTTCTTC. It encodes CASTSSASHNEQFF.

Concerning this clonotype itself: Germline and junction disagree at one end, which may indicate a read error. This chain joins TRBV29-1 and TRBJ2-7, with 10 bases matching TRBD1. The germline V gene encodes CDR1 SQVTM and CDR2 ANQGSEA. CDR3 length: 14 residues. CDR3: CSAEGTGAPGEQYF. CDR3 in DNA: TGCAGCGCTGAAGGGACAGGGGCTCCCGGCGAGCAGTACTTC.

This clonotype was counted once. DNA of the CDR3: TGTGCCAGTAGCCAGGGGATATGGAACAATCAGCCCCAGCATTTT. Protein: CASSQGIWNNQPQHF. The genes are TRBV19 and TRBJ1-5, with D tentatively TRBD1 (6 bases). The germline gives CDR1 LNHDA, CDR2 SQIVND (reference sequence). The length of the CDR3 is 15 residues. The V gene lost 6 bases and the J gene lost 3 bases, with 15 bases spanning the gap. Drawing the rest from reference TRBV19 and TRBJ1-5, the complete variable domain is DGGITQSPKYLFRKEGQNVTLSCEQNLNHDAMYWYRQDPGQGLRLIYYSQIVNDFQKGDIAEGYSVSREKKESFPLTVTSAQKNPTAFYLCASSQGIWNNQPQHFGDGTRLSIL.

The sample holds a few counts of this clonotype. The chain carries TRBV7-8 and TRBJ2-7; the D is unclear. The CDR3 consists of 15 residues. V gave up 4 bases and J gave up 2 bases, with 15 bases separating them. Looked up from germline, CDR1 is SGHVS and CDR2 is FQNEAQ. CDR3 sequence (DNA): TGTGCCAGCAGCTCCAGGACGGAGAGGCCCTACGAGCAGTACTTC. As protein: CASSSRTERPYEQYF.

This clonotype was found a few times. CDR3 sequence: CASSLTLGTSFYEQYF. The CDR3, as DNA: TGTGCCAGCAGCTTAACTCTGGGGACTAGTTTCTACGAGCAGTACTTC. The chain carries TRBV11-2 and TRBJ2-7; 8 nucleotides agree with TRBD2. V trimming: 2 bases; J trimming: 3 bases; junction bases outside the gene matches: 9. CDR3 length equals 16 residues. The germline gives CDR1 SGHAT, CDR2 FQNNGV.

This clonotype was seen a few times. The CDR3, as DNA: TGCGCCAGTGACCCGGGACAGGGGGGATTAGGGGAGACCCAGTACTTC. It is translated as CASDPGQGGLGETQYF. This chain joins TRBV4-1 and TRBJ2-5; TRBD1 matches 11 bases. Unmatched junction bases numbered 14, after V lost 9 bases and J lost 5 bases. The germline gives CDR1 MGHRA, CDR2 YSYEKL. The CDR3 totals 16 residues.

In its sample, this clonotype was seen a few times. The V gene is TRBV29-1, the J gene TRBJ2-7, with 13 bases fitting TRBD2. Germline V gives CDR1 SQVTM, CDR2 ANQGSEA. This CDR3 comprises 14 residues. V shed 5 bases, J shed 0 bases, and the junction held 1 base outside the gene matches. In DNA, the CDR3 is TGCAGCGTTCGGACTAGCGGGAGCTCCTACGAGCAGTACTTC. Translation gives CSVRTSGSSYEQYF.

The chain combines TRBV27 with TRBJ2-7, with 9 positions matching TRBD2. V lost 3 bases to trimming and J lost 6 bases; unmatched junction nucleotides: 3. The germline V gene has CDR1 MNHEY and CDR2 SMNVEV (reference sequence). This CDR3 region has 13 residues. CDR3: CASSFSGSPEQYF. The CDR3 DNA reads TGTGCCAGCAGTTTTAGCGGGAGCCCCGAGCAGTACTTC.

This clonotype was counted between two and nine times. The V call is TRBV29-1, the J call TRBJ2-1; 8 positions match TRBD2. Germline V CDR1 and CDR2: SQVTM, ANQGSEA. Trimming cost V 7 bases and J 8 bases; bases outside gene matches: 7. CDR3 size: 12 residues. CDR3 sequence reads: CSADGTRDEQFF. The CDR3 region has the DNA TGCAGCGCCGACGGGACTAGAGATGAGCAGTTCTTC.

This clonotype has more than one count but fewer than ten. The chain has TRBV19 and TRBJ1-2; possible D gene TRBD1, 5 bases. This CDR3 has 13 residues. Trimming left V 6 bases short and J 7 bases short, with 15 bases between. Germline assignment: CDR1 LNHDA and CDR2 SQIVND (reference sequence). CDR3 region: CASSLSQGTGYTF. The CDR3, as DNA: TGTGCCAGTAGCCTTTCCCAGGGAACTGGCTACACCTTC.

This clonotype was seen at least ten times. The rearrangement uses TRBV27 and TRBJ1-5; no definite D call. CDR1 and CDR2 from the germline V gene are MNHEY and SMNVEV (reference sequence). The CDR3 totals 14 residues. The ends were cut back, 3 bases at V and 4 bases at J, with 10 bases in the middle. CDR3 sequence (DNA): TGTGCCAGCAGTTTGGCTGGAGTTAATCAGCCCCAGCATTTT. Translated: CASSLAGVNQPQHF.

This clonotype was observed once. The gene calls are TRBV6-5 and TRBJ2-2; unclear D gene. V lost 6 bases and J lost 0, with 11 bases in between. Germline V lookup: CDR1 MNHEY, CDR2 SVGAGI. The CDR3 is made up of 15 amino acids. The CDR3 here is CASSYLSPNTGELFF. CDR3 coding DNA: TGTGCCAGCAGCTACCTATCTCCGAACACCGGGGAGCTGTTTTTT.

This chain uses TRBV27 with TRBJ2-1, with 9 bases identical to TRBD2. CDR3 length equals 12 residues. CDR1 is MNHEY, CDR2 SMNVEV, per germline (reference sequence). With V trimmed by 6 bases and J by 9 bases, 3 bases remained unmatched. The CDR3 nucleotides read TGTGCCAGCAGAACAGCGGGAGGTGAGCAGTTCTTC. Its protein product is CASRTAGGEQFF.

This rearrangement joins TRBV4-2 to TRBJ2-7; weak D call: TRBD2 (7 bases). V was cut by 1 base and J by 2 bases, with 18 bases left in between. Germline CDR1 and CDR2: LGHNA and YNFKEQ. The CDR3 runs 17 residues. CDR3 in DNA: TGTGCCAGCAGCCAAGGGTCGGGGGGCGGATTGACCTACGAGCAGTACTTC. Its protein product is CASSQGSGGGLTYEQYF.

With regard to this clonotype: Germline is not matched at one junction end, which may reflect a read error. The chain has TRBV11-2 and TRBJ1-1; 12 positions agree with TRBD1. The CDR3 consists of 18 residues. Germline loops: CDR1 SGHAT, CDR2 FQNNGV. The DNA of the CDR3 is TGTGCCAGCAGCGACAGCTACCCGGGACAGGGGGCCAACACTCAAGCTTTCTTT. Translation: CASSDSYPGQGANTQAFF.